This T cell receptor (beta chain) appears in the sequencing data of a study of cytomegalovirus exposure and HLA in healthy donors (TCRdb year 2017). Broadly, across the study: According to an earlier analysis of 550 to 750 of the donors, about 179 million T cells yielded 90 million to 130 million unique TCR beta sequences and 276 Gb of sequence data. High-throughput TCR immunosequencing, statistical association of individual TCRs with disease status, and machine learning were combined to predict cytomegalovirus infection status. Among roughly 400 genotyped donors of the cohort, an average of approximately 240,000 unique TCR beta nucleotide sequences was sequenced per donor, of which 15% to 20% were non-productive. Approximately 310 gigabases of sequencing data and 70 million to 100 million unique TCR sequences were included in an early release covering about 600 HLA-typed donors. A later analysis re-examined previously published TCR beta repertoires from roughly 720 donors and added high-resolution HLA genotyping to investigate patterns of TCR occurrence. Typing coverage differed by locus: A, B, C, DRB1 and DQB1 were typed in about 620-630 donors, DQA1 in 522, DPA1 in 600 to 610, and DPB1 in 472. A handful of DR-DQ haplotypes were treated as single units for association and clustering because of strong linkage in the cohort. Every repertoire in the discovery cohort had been generated on one and the same sequencing platform. Donor age, sex, ethnicity and CMV serostatus were compiled alongside the repertoire data. The later analysis used no new phenotypic data to find candidate immune exposures, relying instead on TCR beta sequences and their occurrence across donors. The study profiled the T cell repertoires of 500 to 800 subjects by immunosequencing and related them to cytomegalovirus serostatus. A later genetic analysis took genome-wide SNP genotypes for about 55% of the 666 donors and used that subset as a discovery cohort. Of the 398 genotyped donors, roughly 76% were placed in the genetic ancestry cluster associated with self-reported Caucasian donors. Besides the first cohort of around 670 subjects, a separate validation cohort made up of over 95 different subjects was used. The study was designed to test whether signatures of past pathogen exposure could be identified by cataloging public T cell receptors. In an earlier analysis of over 550 of the donors, high-throughput TCR beta sequencing was used to judge whether each TCR beta V gene segment behaved as functional or pseudogenic. HLA typing covered class I and class II loci at four-digit resolution.

Library generation was performed with the immunoSEQ multiplex PCR assay. A mixture of 60 forward primers for TCR Vbeta segments and 13 reverse primers for TCR Jbeta segments was used in the multiplex PCR. The CDR3 region of rearranged TCR beta genes was amplified from genomic DNA with a multiplex PCR assay. The Illumina HiSeq System was used to sequence the amplified TCR beta libraries as 87-base-pair reads. As for how the authors treated the data: Across the 500 to 750 repertoires, a later analysis counted roughly 84 million unique TCR beta chains, roughly 11 million of which were shared by at least two donors. To remove PCR and sequencing errors, raw reads were error-corrected and collapsed into unique sequences using a nearest-neighbor algorithm that merged closely related sequences. To assign V, D and J gene segments, CDR3 sequences were aligned to IMGT reference sequences. Each retained sequence needed at least a six-nucleotide match to both a V gene segment and a J gene segment. A rearrangement counted as productive if the CDR3 had no stop codons and remained in frame with V and J, and every other rearrangement counted as non-productive. Following IMGT convention, CDR3 was defined as the stretch from the second conserved V-encoded cysteine to the conserved J-encoded phenylalanine. In an earlier analysis of more than 550 of the donors, sequences lacking an unambiguous match to a single V gene segment were excluded. In an earlier analysis of 587 of the donors, V segments were called functional above 56.7% productive rearrangements and were called segregating when the between-donor standard deviation exceeded 5%. A statistical classification framework was developed to diagnose cytomegalovirus status using the catalog of TCR beta chain sequences. In a later analysis, TCR nucleotide sequences were compared against IMGT/GENE-DB human TR gene sequences so that V and J genes could be assigned. A later analysis assigned CDR3 sequences and most-parsimonious VDJ recombination scenarios with the TCRdist pipeline. In a later analysis, every TCR beta chain was defined by the combination of its CDR3 amino acid sequence and its V-gene family, and reads without a unique V-gene family were dropped. A later analysis removed roughly 590 highly shared, low-generation-probability nucleotide sequences to deal with suspected cross-contamination and a sequencing artifact. For each public chain, a later analysis derived a clonal expansion index from normalized ranks of inferred template counts within each repertoire. In a later analysis, generation probabilities were computed with a VDJ recombination model fitted to out-of-frame rearrangements, and the resulting probabilities were checked against IGoR. In a later analysis, hypergeometric tests were used to score TCR-TCR, TCR-HLA and TCR-CMV co-occurrence, with a repertoire-size bias correction applied to TCR pairs. To estimate false discovery rates, a later analysis permuted the HLA or CMV assignments 20 times. In a later analysis, co-occurring TCRs were grouped using DBSCAN, and TCRdist sequence similarity was added for clustering within HLA-allele-positive subsets. Co-occurrence clustering excluded repertoires with fewer than 30,000 or more than 120,000 public chains, plus five with anomalous nucleotide sharing. TCRdb re-hosts the immuneACCESS table, in-frame sequences only. Its copies lack some clones; in the studies checked, an unresolved V gene accounts for under half of them, and the cause for the rest is not known. D and trimming come from the DNA, and the V and J calls and clone size come from that table. The sample profile shows fewer than 250,000 clones; more than 75% of them were found once. The biggest ten clones account for 6% of the sample.

The cohort comprised 670 or so healthy bone marrow donors. At the time of sampling, all cohort members were nominally healthy, though unrecorded immune exposures were likely present. The donor tested CMV seropositive and was one of the 289 seropositive cohort members. A peripheral blood sample was provided by each donor, and peripheral blood mononuclear cells were used for TCR beta sequencing. Genomic DNA extraction from the blood cell samples was performed with the Qiagen DNeasy Blood Extraction Kit. Regarding this clone: It has no known antigen specificity. Base qualities are not recorded, but no much larger clone differs from it by a single base.

Beyond this particular receptor, the publication reports: A later analysis associated 16,951 TCR beta sequences with specific HLA alleles at a false discovery rate of 0.05. In a later genetic analysis, a missense DCLRE1C variant was associated with V-gene and J-gene trimming of TCR beta chains, and the association was replicated in an independent cohort. A later genetic analysis reported fewer N-insertions in productive TCRs among donors in an Asian-associated ancestry cluster than the roughly 700-donor mean. Compared with equally common non-associated chains, HLA-associated TCR beta chains in a later analysis were more clonally expanded and had lower generation probabilities. Some IMGT-functional V segments, including TRBV6-2 and TRBV6-3, could not be distinguished by the 87-base-pair reads and were therefore excluded. Because counts were too low, about 18 rarely observed V segments, including chromosome 9 orphons, were excluded from the earlier analysis of some 540 of the donors. Only TCR beta chains were sequenced in this cohort, and the absence of alpha or paired-chain data limited detectable features. The sequencing pipeline was judged likely to have produced a cluster of highly shared sequence variants as a technical artifact. Cytomegalovirus status was reported to be diagnosed by the classifier with high specificity and sensitivity in both the original and validation cohorts. In vitro tests confirmed that three of the cytomegalovirus-associated TCR beta chains recognize cytomegalovirus antigens. Because HLA typing was missing for some donors at each locus, association tests included only the typed subset. A further reported finding was that TCR beta sequences accurately predicted the HLA-A and HLA-B alleles for most subjects in the first cohort. Assigning TCR associations to individual alleles was difficult when HLA alleles, especially DR and DQ, strongly co-occurred. Linkage disequilibrium might explain the correlated functional status among segregating V segments, but an unknown experimental factor could not be excluded. A later analysis found that TCR association rates varied across HLA loci, with DRB1 alleles showing the most associated TCRs and HLA-C alleles the fewest. For the cohort, immune exposure information was limited to CMV serostatus. According to the authors, the approach could potentially be generalized to other disease states and immunological phenotypes. In a later analysis, several top co-occurrence clusters were reported to appear linked to parvovirus B19, influenza, CMV and Epstein-Barr virus. In an earlier analysis of some 500 of the donors, most TCR beta V segments were observed in productive rearrangements about 87% or about 30% of the time, broadly matching IMGT annotations. A later analysis found that most CMV-associated TCR beta chains appeared HLA-restricted, with HLA associations seemingly driven largely by CMV exposure. A total of 150 or so TCR beta chains were listed by the study as associated with cytomegalovirus. Most TCR sequences were observed very rarely across donors, whereas some public TCRs were present in many individuals. The presence/absence analyses assumed that sequencing depth was roughly uniform across donors, and that assumption may not be true.

The CDR3 measures 13 amino acids from cysteine to phenylalanine. Only CDR3 DNA is held: 39 bases, read in frame from base 1. Between the V and J ends, shortened by 1 base and 4 bases respectively, the junction contains 5 bases. Reading the germline V gene gives CDR1 SGHDT and CDR2 YYEEEE. What was sequenced was PBMCs. The chain was built from TRBV5-6 and TRBJ2-2; the D segment cannot be called with confidence. The TCR comes from a man aged 35 to 55 in good health and CMV-seropositive. The DNA sequence is given as TGTGCCAGCAGCTTGTACGGCACCGGGGAGCTGTTTTTT. Translated, this is CASSLYGTGELFF.